This T cell receptor beta chain was retrieved from a study of beta chain features in type 1 diabetes. Study findings and constraints: Within each of all four CD4+ subsets, Type 1 diabetes patients had TCRB CDR3s that were moderately but significantly shorter.

The CDR3 length is 16 residues. Trimming took off 4 bases at V and 0 bases at J, with 12 bases between the two ends. Germline V gene sequence: CDR1 LGHNA, CDR2 YSLEER. Concerning this clone: Antigen: not known.

Isolated RNA was reverse transcribed in full, so expressed TCRB transcripts were sequenced. Repertoires were generated with immunoSEQ multiplex PCR, while TCRdb's copy carries only in-frame clones and drops some. Here the sample spans more than 300,000 clones, roughly 9.8% being singletons. This clonotype was obtained from a young man with type 1 diabetes. V gene TRBV4-3 combines with J gene TRBJ1-4; maybe TRBD1 (6 bases). Sequenced material: central memory CD4+ T cells from blood. In DNA, the CDR3 is TGCGCCAGCAGCCCTCAGGGGTTCGCAACTAATGAAAAACTGTTTTTT. Amino acid sequence: CASSPQGFATNEKLFF.